This section outlines one T cell receptor (beta chain) sequence together with its context. These data originate in a study of siplizumab effects on memory and regulatory T cells. V was cut by 5 bases and J by 0 bases, with 7 bases left in between. Germline V gene sequence: CDR1 LGHNT, CDR2 FRNRAP. The CDR3 extends over 13 amino acids. Here immunoSEQ multiplex PCR was the method, and the copy in TCRdb shows in-frame clones only, minus some. The sample holds around 100,000 clones, 93% seen once. The chain links TRBV12-5 to TRBJ1-1; D gene unclear. The source of this sequence is a human donor in good health. Material for sequencing was Tregs sorted from blood. In DNA, the CDR3 is TGTGCTAGTGGTGGCCAGCTGAACACTGAAGCTTTCTTT. Translation: CASGGQLNTEAFF.